This T cell receptor beta chain was recorded in a study of shared clonotypes between healthy human individuals. Germline values: CDR1 SGHAT, CDR2 FQNNGV. This CDR3 comprises 17 residues. The junction had 5 bases not matched to a gene; V was cut back by 4 bases and J by 0 bases. Generated by immunoSEQ multiplex PCR, the TCRdb table keeps only in-frame clones and is missing some. The table shows approximately 2.5 million clones, with approximately 94% occurring only once. The chain uses TRBV11-2 and TRBJ1-6, with 8 bases that match TRBD1. Material: naive CD4+ T cells sorted from blood. Specified subset: CD45RA+ positively selected. The origin of this receptor is a man younger than 35 in good health. The CDR3 region is CASSSRGPSSYNSPLHF. The CDR3 bases are TGTGCCAGCAGCTCCAGGGGGCCGAGCTCCTATAATTCACCCCTCCACTTT.